This T cell receptor beta chain stems from a study of OX40 agonist ivuxolimab in advanced cancers. In the study overall: In this trial design, patients received ivuxolimab intravenously at 0.01 to 10 mg/kg every 2 weeks.

Produced via immunoSEQ multiplex PCR; TCRdb's table is partial and in-frame only. The sample shows about 91,000 clones, around four fifths of them seen only once. This material consisted of CD4+ or CD8+ T cells sorted from blood, taken in a trial of the OX40 agonist ivuxolimab. The TCR sequence derives from an adult with an advanced solid tumor such as melanoma, head and neck, liver or kidney cancer.

The CDR3 spells CASSTPGQGWDGYTF. CDR3 bases: TGTGCCAGTAGTACTCCGGGACAGGGATGGGATGGCTACACCTTC. The rearrangement uses TRBV19 and TRBJ1-2; 9 nucleotides align to TRBD1. J gave up 6 bases and V 4 bases, and 9 bases lay outside the gene matches. CDR1 is LNHDA and CDR2 is SQIVND in the germline V gene (reference sequence). There are 15 residues in the CDR3.